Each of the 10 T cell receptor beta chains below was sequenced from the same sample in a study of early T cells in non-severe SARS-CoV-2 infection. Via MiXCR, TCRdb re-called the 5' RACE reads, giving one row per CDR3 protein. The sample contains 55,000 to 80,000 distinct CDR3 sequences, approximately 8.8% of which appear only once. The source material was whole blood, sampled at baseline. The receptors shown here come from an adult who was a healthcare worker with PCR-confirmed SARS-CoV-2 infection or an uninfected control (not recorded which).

The CDR3 protein is CSVEDRVNEKLFF. The DNA for the CDR3 is TGCAGCGTTGAAGATAGGGTAAATGAAAAACTGTTTTTT. V and J are TRBV29-1 and TRBJ1-4, with D unresolved. This CDR3 has 13 residues. V lost 0 bases, J lost 5 bases, and 7 bases lay in between. Looked up from germline, CDR1 is SQVTM and CDR2 is ANQGSEA.

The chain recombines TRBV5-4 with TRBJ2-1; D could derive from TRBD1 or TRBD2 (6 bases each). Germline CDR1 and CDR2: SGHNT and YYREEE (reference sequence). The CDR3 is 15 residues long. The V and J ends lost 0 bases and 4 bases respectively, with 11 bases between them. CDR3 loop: CASSLGGAQYNEQFF. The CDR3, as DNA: TGTGCCAGCAGCTTGGGGGGGGCGCAATACAATGAGCAGTTCTTC. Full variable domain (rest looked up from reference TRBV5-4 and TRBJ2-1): ETGVTQSPTHLIKTRGQQVTLRCSSQSGHNTVSWYQQALGQGPQFIFQYYREEENGRGNFPPRFSGLQFPNYSSELNVNALELDDSALYLCASSLGGAQYNEQFFGPGTRLTVL.

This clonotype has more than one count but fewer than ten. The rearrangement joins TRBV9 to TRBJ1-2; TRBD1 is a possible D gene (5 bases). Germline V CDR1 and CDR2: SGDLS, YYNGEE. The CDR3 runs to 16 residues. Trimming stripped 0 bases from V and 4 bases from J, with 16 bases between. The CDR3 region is CASSVDRQGGIYGYTF. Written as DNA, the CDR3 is TGTGCCAGCAGCGTAGATCGGCAGGGAGGGATCTATGGCTACACCTTC.

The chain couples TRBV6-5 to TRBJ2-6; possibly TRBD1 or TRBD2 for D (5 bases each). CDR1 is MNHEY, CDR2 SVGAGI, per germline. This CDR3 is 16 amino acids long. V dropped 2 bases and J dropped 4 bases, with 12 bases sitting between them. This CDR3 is CASSYEGTPGANVLTF. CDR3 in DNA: TGTGCCAGCAGTTACGAAGGGACCCCCGGGGCCAACGTCCTGACTTTC.

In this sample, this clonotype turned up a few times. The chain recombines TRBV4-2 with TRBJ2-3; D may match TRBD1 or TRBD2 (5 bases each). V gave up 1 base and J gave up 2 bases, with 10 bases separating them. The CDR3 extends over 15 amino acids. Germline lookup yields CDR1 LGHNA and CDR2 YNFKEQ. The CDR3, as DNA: TGTGCCAGCAGCCAAGCTTACGGGACCACAGATACGCAGTATTTT. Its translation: CASSQAYGTTDTQYF.

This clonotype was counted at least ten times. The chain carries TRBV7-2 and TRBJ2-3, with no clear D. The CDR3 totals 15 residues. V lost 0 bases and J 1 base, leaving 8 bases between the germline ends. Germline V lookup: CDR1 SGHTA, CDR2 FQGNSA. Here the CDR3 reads CASSLAFARTDTQYF. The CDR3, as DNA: TGTGCCAGCAGCTTAGCTTTCGCGCGCACAGATACGCAGTATTTT. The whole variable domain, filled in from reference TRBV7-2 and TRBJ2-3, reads GAGVSQSPSNKVTEKGKDVELRCDPISGHTALYWYRQSLGQGLEFLIYFQGNSAPDKSGLPSDRFSAERTGGSVSTLTIQRTQQEDSAVYLCASSLAFARTDTQYFGPGTRLTVL.

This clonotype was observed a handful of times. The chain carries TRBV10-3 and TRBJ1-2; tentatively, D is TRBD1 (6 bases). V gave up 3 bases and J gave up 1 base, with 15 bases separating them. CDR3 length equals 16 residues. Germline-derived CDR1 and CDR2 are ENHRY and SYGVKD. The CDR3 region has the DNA TGTGCCATCAGTGAATATACGGTGGACAGTAACTATGGCTACACCTTC. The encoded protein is CAISEYTVDSNYGYTF.

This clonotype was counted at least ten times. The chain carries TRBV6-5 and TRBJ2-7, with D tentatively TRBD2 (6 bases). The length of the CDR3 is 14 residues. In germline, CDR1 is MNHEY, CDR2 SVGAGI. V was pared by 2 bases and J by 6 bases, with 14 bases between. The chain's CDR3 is CASSYTRGGGEQYF. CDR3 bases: TGTGCCAGCAGTTACACGAGGGGAGGTGGCGAGCAGTACTTC.

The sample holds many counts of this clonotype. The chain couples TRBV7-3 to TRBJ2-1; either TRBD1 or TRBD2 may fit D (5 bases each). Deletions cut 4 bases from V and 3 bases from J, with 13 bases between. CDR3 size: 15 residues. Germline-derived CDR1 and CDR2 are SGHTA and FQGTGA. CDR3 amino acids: CASSSPGRNYNEQFF. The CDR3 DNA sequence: TGTGCCAGCAGCTCACCGGGACGCAACTACAATGAGCAGTTCTTC.

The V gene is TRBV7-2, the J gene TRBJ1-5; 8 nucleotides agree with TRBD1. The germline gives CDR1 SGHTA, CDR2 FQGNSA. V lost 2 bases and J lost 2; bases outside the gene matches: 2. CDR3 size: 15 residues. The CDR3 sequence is CASSLIQGGNQPQHF. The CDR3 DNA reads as TGTGCCAGCAGCTTAATACAGGGGGGCAATCAGCCCCAGCATTTT.